Presented here are 6 T cell receptor beta chains from one specimen sequenced in a study of response to subunit inactivated influenza vaccine. MiXCR was run by TCRdb on the RT-PCR reads, yielding one entry per CDR3 protein. In the table there are more than 250,000 distinct CDR3 sequences, less than 25% of which are singletons. This material consisted of PBMCs from blood, taken 21 months after vaccination. The receptors come from a man between 50 and 75 years old who received an inactivated influenza vaccine.

The chain employs TRBV5-1 and TRBJ1-1, with TRBD1 identical over 7 bases. The germline CDR1 and CDR2 sequences are SGHRS and YFSETQ. Unmatched junction bases numbered 2, after V lost 0 bases and J lost 9 bases. This CDR3 comprises 12 residues. The CDR3 nucleotides are TGCGCCAGCAGCTTGGAGACAGGGAAAGCTTTCTTT. It yields the protein CASSLETGKAFF.

V and J are TRBV5-1 and TRBJ2-7; D gene unclear. CDR1 is SGHRS, CDR2 YFSETQ, per germline. This CDR3 contains 13 residues. Trimming took 1 base from V and 3 from J, leaving 8 bases between them. In DNA form, the CDR3 reads TGCGCCAGCAGCTTGAGCACCCACTACGAGCAGTACTTC. Translation: CASSLSTHYEQYF. Variable domain in full (rest from reference TRBV5-1 and TRBJ2-7): KAGVTQTPRYLIKTRGQQVTLSCSPISGHRSVSWYQQTPGQGLQFLFEYFSETQRNKGNFPGRFSGRQFSNSRSEMNVSTLELGDSALYLCASSLSTHYEQYFGPGTRLTVT.

The CDR3, as DNA: TGCGCCAGCAGCTCAGGACAGCACACAGATACGCAGTATTTT. Its protein product is CASSSGQHTDTQYF. This chain uses TRBV5-1 with TRBJ2-3; D possibly corresponds to TRBD1 (6 bases). V was shortened by 3 bases and J by 2 bases, with 10 bases between the two germline ends. CDR1 and CDR2 from the germline V gene are SGHRS and YFSETQ. This CDR3 is 14 amino acids long. The full variable domain, rest sourced from reference TRBV5-1 and TRBJ2-3, is KAGVTQTPRYLIKTRGQQVTLSCSPISGHRSVSWYQQTPGQGLQFLFEYFSETQRNKGNFPGRFSGRQFSNSRSEMNVSTLELGDSALYLCASSSGQHTDTQYFGPGTRLTVL.

The V and J genes are TRBV5-1 and TRBJ1-3; D possibly corresponds to TRBD1 (6 bases). The CDR3 has 18 amino acids. Between the trimmed V and J ends, which lost 4 bases and 6 bases, there was a span of 26 bases. In germline, CDR1 is SGHRS, CDR2 YFSETQ. The CDR3 protein is CASSLDTSFRQAENTIYF. The CDR3 nucleotides read TGCGCCAGCAGCCTCGACACGTCTTTTCGACAGGCAGAAAACACCATATATTTT. The variable domain in full, with the rest retrieved from reference TRBV5-1 and TRBJ1-3, is KAGVTQTPRYLIKTRGQQVTLSCSPISGHRSVSWYQQTPGQGLQFLFEYFSETQRNKGNFPGRFSGRQFSNSRSEMNVSTLELGDSALYLCASSLDTSFRQAENTIYFGEGSWLTVV.

In this sample, this clonotype turned up a few times. The genes are TRBV21-1 and TRBJ2-2. TRBV21-1 corresponds to a pseudogene. The CDR3 length is 14 residues. CDR3 in amino acids: CASSKVGGTGELFF. CDR3 coding DNA: TGTGCCAGCAGCAAAGTTGGCGGAACCGGGGAGCTGTTTTTT.

This chain connects TRBV27 to TRBJ1-1; unclear D gene. CDR1 and CDR2 from the germline V gene are MNHEY and SMNVEV (reference sequence). The CDR3 is made up of 15 amino acids. V dropped 5 bases and J dropped 1 base, with 14 bases sitting between them. CDR3 sequence reads: CASSPDPQSNTEAFF. The CDR3 DNA sequence: TGTGCCAGCAGTCCGGACCCCCAGTCGAACACTGAAGCTTTCTTT.